Sequencing of this T cell receptor (beta chain) was carried out in a study of T cell responses to AZD1222 COVID-19 vaccine. Looking at the study overall: It was second doses at about 4 or about 12 weeks that were pooled.

The data were produced by immunoSEQ multiplex PCR, yet TCRdb's version contains in-frame clones alone and is incomplete. This table holds roughly 100,000 clones, about 85% found once. As for this clone: No antigen is known for it.

General study points: No repertoire was sampled before or during the peak T cell response, only after it. Spike-specific TCR breadth and depth were elevated following two AZD1222 doses. Reports indicate that nearly half of spike-specific TCRs are directed at unmutated variant regions.

Sequences were derived from peripheral blood, sampled on day 0 of AZD1222 vaccination. The receptor was isolated from an adult in good health.

The CDR3: CASSLVTVPSYEQYF. In nucleotides, the CDR3 is TGTGCCAGCAGCTTAGTTACTGTTCCTTCCTACGAGCAGTACTTC. The chain uses TRBV7-8 and TRBJ2-7; unclear D gene. The CDR3 spans 15 residues. Germline V lookup: CDR1 SGHVS, CDR2 FQNEAQ. V lost 1 base, J lost 1 base, and 11 bases lay in between. Full variable domain (remainder filled in from reference TRBV7-8 and TRBJ2-7): GAGVSQSPRYKVAKRGQDVALRCDPISGHVSLFWYQQALGQGPEFLTYFQNEAQLDKSGLPSDRFFAERPEGSVSTLKIQRTQQEDSAVYLCASSLVTVPSYEQYFGPGTRLTVT.